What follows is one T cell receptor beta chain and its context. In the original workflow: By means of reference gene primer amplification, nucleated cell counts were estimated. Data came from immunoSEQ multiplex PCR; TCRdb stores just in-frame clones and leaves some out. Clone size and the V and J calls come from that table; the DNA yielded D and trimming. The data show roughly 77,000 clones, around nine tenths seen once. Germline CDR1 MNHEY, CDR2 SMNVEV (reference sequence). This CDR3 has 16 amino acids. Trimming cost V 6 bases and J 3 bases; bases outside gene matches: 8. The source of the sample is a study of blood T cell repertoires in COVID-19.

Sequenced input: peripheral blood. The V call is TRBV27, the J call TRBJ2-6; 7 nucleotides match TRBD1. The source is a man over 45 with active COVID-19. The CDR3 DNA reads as TGTGCCAGCAGCCTAGAGGGGGCGCTTGGGGCCAACGTCCTGACTTTC. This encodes CASSLEGALGANVLTF. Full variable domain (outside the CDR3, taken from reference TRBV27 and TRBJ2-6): EAQVTQNPRYLITVTGKKLTVTCSQNMNHEYMSWYRQDPGLGLRQIYYSMNVEVTDKGDVPEGYKVSRKEKRNFPLILESPSPNQTSLYFCASSLEGALGANVLTFGAGSRLTVL.